This T cell receptor (beta chain) was identified in a study of response to subunit inactivated influenza vaccine. Germline V gene sequence: CDR1 SGHRS, CDR2 YFSETQ. Deletions cut 0 bases from V and 3 bases from J, with 13 bases between. The CDR3 is 15 residues long. The study's findings and limits: That few new T cells are recruited by each seasonal influenza vaccination was the authors' suggestion.

Using its own MiXCR run on the RT-PCR reads, TCRdb lists one record per CDR3 protein. This sample yields roughly 700,000 distinct CDR3 sequences, of which more than 15% are seen a single time; approximately 10% belongs to the top ten. This clonotype was counted between two and nine times. The antigen is unknown. The source was PBMCs from blood, collected about 13 days after vaccination. V gene TRBV5-1 combines with J gene TRBJ2-7; D is unclear. The TCR sequence derives from a man over 45 who received an inactivated influenza vaccine. The DNA of the CDR3 is TGCGCCAGCAGCTTGGGGGATATTAGATTCTACGAGCAGTACTTC. It is translated as CASSLGDIRFYEQYF. Based on the CDR3 plus reference TRBV5-1 and TRBJ2-7, the full variable domain is KAGVTQTPRYLIKTRGQQVTLSCSPISGHRSVSWYQQTPGQGLQFLFEYFSETQRNKGNFPGRFSGRQFSNSRSEMNVSTLELGDSALYLCASSLGDIRFYEQYFGPGTRLTVT.